These T cell receptor beta chains were read from a single sample in a study of blood T cell repertoires in COVID-19. The method was immunoSEQ multiplex PCR; TCRdb's version includes in-frame clones alone and lacks a portion of them. Here the sample spans 130,000 to 150,000 clones, roughly 81% being singletons. The sample was peripheral blood. All receptors come from a human donor with acute or convalescent COVID-19. The donor label of this sample is uncertain. CDR3s include the opening cysteine and the closing phenylalanine or tryptophan. Each record gives: CDR3 DNA, CDR3 protein, V gene, J gene, clone size, D gene. D genes are given only for firm matches. Clone size is given for some rows only: seen once, a few or many times, or a class if the clone is expanded.

CDR3 DNA: TGTGCCTGTCCCTCCGAGGGGGCTGGCTATGGCTACACCTTC; CDR3 protein: CACPSEGAGYGYTF; V gene: TRBV30; J gene: TRBJ1-2; clone size: once; D gene: TRBD1
CDR3 DNA: TGTGCCACCCGGACTCACTCCTACAATGAGCAGTTCTTC; CDR3 protein: CATRTHSYNEQFF; V gene: TRBV19; J gene: TRBJ2-1; clone size: NA; D gene: NA
CDR3 DNA: TGCAGCGTTGTAGACAGGGGGCAATACGAGCAGTACTTC; CDR3 protein: CSVVDRGQYEQYF; V gene: TRBV29-1; J gene: TRBJ2-7; clone size: NA; D gene: TRBD1
CDR3 DNA: TGTGCCGAGTCCAGGGCCGGGACAGATACGCAGTATTTT; CDR3 protein: CAESRAGTDTQYF; V gene: TRBV2; J gene: TRBJ2-3; clone size: few; D gene: NA
CDR3 DNA: TGTGCCAGTAGTAAGACAGCGTACACTGAAGCTTTCTTT; CDR3 protein: CASSKTAYTEAFF; V gene: TRBV19; J gene: TRBJ1-1; clone size: NA; D gene: NA
CDR3 DNA: TGCGCCAGCAGCCTCGGACAGGGGGCAGGAGATACGCAGTATTTT; CDR3 protein: CASSLGQGAGDTQYF; V gene: TRBV5-1; J gene: TRBJ2-3; clone size: NA; D gene: TRBD1
CDR3 DNA: TGTGCCAGCAGCGTAGCGGGATCTGGCTACACCTTC; CDR3 protein: CASSVAGSGYTF; V gene: TRBV3-1/TRBV3-2; J gene: TRBJ1-2; clone size: NA; D gene: NA
CDR3 DNA: TGTGCCATCAGTGAGTCGATCGGAGGGGAGCAGCCCCAGCATTTT; CDR3 protein: CAISESIGGEQPQHF; V gene: TRBV10-3; J gene: TRBJ1-5; clone size: NA; D gene: NA
CDR3 DNA: TGTGCCAGTGGCGGACAGATGAACACTGAAGCTTTCTTT; CDR3 protein: CASGGQMNTEAFF; V gene: TRBV19; J gene: TRBJ1-1; clone size: NA; D gene: NA
CDR3 DNA: TGTGCCAGCAGCCAAGAGAGGCTGGATAATTCACCCCTCCACTTT; CDR3 protein: CASSQERLDNSPLHF; V gene: TRBV4-2; J gene: TRBJ1-6; clone size: NA; D gene: NA
CDR3 DNA: TGCGCCAGCAGCTGGGGACAGGGGGCAATCGGGGAGCTGTTTTTT; CDR3 protein: CASSWGQGAIGELFF; V gene: TRBV5-1; J gene: TRBJ2-2; clone size: few; D gene: TRBD1
CDR3 DNA: TGTGCCAGCAGTCCGATATTGAGGGAGGGCCCTGAAGCTTTCTTT; CDR3 protein: CASSPILREGPEAFF; V gene: TRBV14; J gene: TRBJ1-1; clone size: NA; D gene: NA
CDR3 DNA: TGTGCCTGGAGTCCCCAGGCGGGGCAGCCCCAGCATTTT; CDR3 protein: CAWSPQAGQPQHF; V gene: TRBV30; J gene: TRBJ1-5; clone size: NA; D gene: NA
CDR3 DNA: TGTGCCAGCAGCTTAGGAGTGGGGGGGTCCTACAATGAGCAGTTCTTC; CDR3 protein: CASSLGVGGSYNEQFF; V gene: TRBV7-9; J gene: TRBJ2-1; clone size: NA; D gene: TRBD2
CDR3 DNA: TGTGCCAGCAGTTCGAGCGGGGGCGGAGATACGCAGTATTTT; CDR3 protein: CASSSSGGGDTQYF; V gene: TRBV7-3; J gene: TRBJ2-3; clone size: NA; D gene: TRBD2
CDR3 DNA: TGCGCCAGCAGCCCGACAGGGAGCTCTGGAAACACCATATATTTT; CDR3 protein: CASSPTGSSGNTIYF; V gene: TRBV5-1; J gene: TRBJ1-3; clone size: NA; D gene: TRBD1
CDR3 DNA: TGTGCCAGCAGTTATTTCGACAGCCGAGATACGCAGTATTTT; CDR3 protein: CASSYFDSRDTQYF; V gene: TRBV6-5; J gene: TRBJ2-3; clone size: NA; D gene: NA
CDR3 DNA: TGTGCTAGTGGTTTGCAGGGTACGAACACTGAAGCTTTCTTT; CDR3 protein: CASGLQGTNTEAFF; V gene: TRBV12-5; J gene: TRBJ1-1; clone size: NA; D gene: NA
CDR3 DNA: TGTGCCAGCACCTCCGGGACAGGGCGTTCCAATGAGCAGTTCTTC; CDR3 protein: CASTSGTGRSNEQFF; V gene: TRBV6-5; J gene: TRBJ2-1; clone size: NA; D gene: TRBD1
CDR3 DNA: TGTGCCACCAGTGATTCTGGGACAGGGAACTACGAGCAGTACTTC; CDR3 protein: CATSDSGTGNYEQYF; V gene: TRBV24-1; J gene: TRBJ2-7; clone size: NA; D gene: TRBD1
CDR3 DNA: TGTGCCAGCAGTGACGGGAGATTAACCAATGAGCAGTTCTTC; CDR3 protein: CASSDGRLTNEQFF; V gene: TRBV6-6; J gene: TRBJ2-1; clone size: NA; D gene: NA
CDR3 DNA: TGTGCCAGCAGCTTAGGCGGGGCTGGGACCCAGTACTTC; CDR3 protein: CASSLGGAGTQYF; V gene: TRBV7-8; J gene: TRBJ2-5; clone size: NA; D gene: NA
CDR3 DNA: TGTGCCAGCAGTTACTCGTACTCGAGCTCTGGAAACACCATATATTTT; CDR3 protein: CASSYSYSSSGNTIYF; V gene: TRBV6-5; J gene: TRBJ1-3; clone size: NA; D gene: NA
CDR3 DNA: TGTGCCAGCAGCTTAAAGGGGGGGCATCGCTACACCTTC; CDR3 protein: CASSLKGGHRYTF; V gene: TRBV7-9; J gene: TRBJ1-2; clone size: NA; D gene: NA
CDR3 DNA: TGTGCCAGCAGCGAAGCCGCACAGGGTATAAGCGAAAAACTGTTTTTT; CDR3 protein: CASSEAAQGISEKLFF; V gene: TRBV3-1/TRBV3-2; J gene: TRBJ1-4; clone size: NA; D gene: NA
CDR3 DNA: TGTGCCAGCAGCATCGGACAGGGGTGGGGTGATAATGAAAAACTGTTTTTT; CDR3 protein: CASSIGQGWGDNEKLFF; V gene: TRBV5-5; J gene: TRBJ1-4; clone size: NA; D gene: TRBD1
CDR3 DNA: TGTGCCATCAGTGACCCCTTGGGAGGGAGGATCGGGGAGCTGTTTTTT; CDR3 protein: CAISDPLGGRIGELFF; V gene: TRBV10-3; J gene: TRBJ2-2; clone size: NA; D gene: TRBD2
CDR3 DNA: TGTGCCAGCAGCTTACTCCGGACAGCTATTGGGTATGGCTACACCTTC; CDR3 protein: CASSLLRTAIGYGYTF; V gene: TRBV7-2; J gene: TRBJ1-2; clone size: NA; D gene: NA
CDR3 DNA: TGTGCCAGTACTACGAGGGGGACCCGCGGGAACACTGAAGCTTTCTTT; CDR3 protein: CASTTRGTRGNTEAFF; V gene: TRBV19; J gene: TRBJ1-1; clone size: NA; D gene: NA
CDR3 DNA: TGTGCCAGCAGCTTACAGGGGGCGGGCACCGGGGAGCTGTTTTTT; CDR3 protein: CASSLQGAGTGELFF; V gene: TRBV5-6; J gene: TRBJ2-2; clone size: NA; D gene: TRBD1
CDR3 DNA: TGTGCCAGCAGTCTTAACGGGGGGGGACATGGCTACACCTTC; CDR3 protein: CASSLNGGGHGYTF; V gene: TRBV27; J gene: TRBJ1-2; clone size: NA; D gene: NA
CDR3 DNA: TGCGCCAGCAGCAAATGGGACAGCCGGGGGGGAGAAAACACTGAAGCTTTCTTT; CDR3 protein: CASSKWDSRGGENTEAFF; V gene: TRBV10-2; J gene: TRBJ1-1; clone size: NA; D gene: TRBD1
CDR3 DNA: TGTGCCAGCAGCTTAAGAGGGAGTGAGCAGTTCTTC; CDR3 protein: CASSLRGSEQFF; V gene: TRBV7-9; J gene: TRBJ2-1; clone size: NA; D gene: NA
CDR3 DNA: TGCGCCAGCCGACGGACTAGCGGGGATCCAGATACGCAGTATTTT; CDR3 protein: CASRRTSGDPDTQYF; V gene: TRBV10-2; J gene: TRBJ2-3; clone size: many; D gene: TRBD2
CDR3 DNA: TGTGCCAGCAGCCCCTCGGACATCAATCAGCCCCAGCATTTT; CDR3 protein: CASSPSDINQPQHF; V gene: TRBV9; J gene: TRBJ1-5; clone size: many; D gene: NA
CDR3 DNA: TGTGCCAGCTCGCTTCAGGGGGCGCGGGGCTATGGCTACACCTTC; CDR3 protein: CASSLQGARGYGYTF; V gene: TRBV18; J gene: TRBJ1-2; clone size: NA; D gene: TRBD1
CDR3 DNA: TGTGCCAGCAGCCGAATATTCGGGACATACACTGAAGCTTTCTTT; CDR3 protein: CASSRIFGTYTEAFF; V gene: TRBV7-6; J gene: TRBJ1-1; clone size: NA; D gene: NA
CDR3 DNA: TGTGCCAGTAGTCCCGGGCCCCGGAGGGGTAATGAAAAACTGTTTTTT; CDR3 protein: CASSPGPRRGNEKLFF; V gene: TRBV19; J gene: TRBJ1-4; clone size: many; D gene: NA
CDR3 DNA: TGTGCCAGCAGCTTGGGGGGGCAACTAGCGGGAAATGAGCAGTTCTTC; CDR3 protein: CASSLGGQLAGNEQFF; V gene: TRBV5-4; J gene: TRBJ2-1; clone size: once; D gene: TRBD2
CDR3 DNA: TGTGCCAGCAGCTTAGGCCGGGCCTACGAGCAGTACTTC; CDR3 protein: CASSLGRAYEQYF; V gene: TRBV13; J gene: TRBJ2-7; clone size: NA; D gene: NA
CDR3 DNA: TGTGCCAGCAGCCCCCCCGGGGACAGCCGGGAGCAGTACTTC; CDR3 protein: CASSPPGDSREQYF; V gene: TRBV9; J gene: TRBJ2-7; clone size: NA; D gene: TRBD1
CDR3 DNA: TGTGCCAGCAGCATGACAGGGAGTGGGAATGAAAAACTGTTTTTT; CDR3 protein: CASSMTGSGNEKLFF; V gene: TRBV13; J gene: TRBJ1-4; clone size: NA; D gene: TRBD1
CDR3 DNA: TGTGCCAGCAGCCGAGGAGGGAACACTGAAGCTTTCTTT; CDR3 protein: CASSRGGNTEAFF; V gene: TRBV12-3/TRBV12-4; J gene: TRBJ1-1; clone size: NA; D gene: NA